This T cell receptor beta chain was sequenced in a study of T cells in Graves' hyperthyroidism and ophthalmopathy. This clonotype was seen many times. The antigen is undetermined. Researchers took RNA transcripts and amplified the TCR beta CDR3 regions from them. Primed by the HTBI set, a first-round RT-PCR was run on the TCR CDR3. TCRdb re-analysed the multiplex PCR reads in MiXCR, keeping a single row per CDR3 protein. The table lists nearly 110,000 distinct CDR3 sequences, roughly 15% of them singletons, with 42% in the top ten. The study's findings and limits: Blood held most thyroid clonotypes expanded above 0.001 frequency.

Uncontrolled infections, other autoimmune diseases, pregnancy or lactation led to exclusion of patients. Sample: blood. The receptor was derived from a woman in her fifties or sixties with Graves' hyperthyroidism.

The CDR3 is CASSLTAGEPQHF. CDR3 sequence (DNA): TGTGCCAGCAGCCTCACCGCTGGGGAGCCCCAGCATTTT. This chain links TRBV3-1 with TRBJ1-5; D is uncertain. This CDR3 has 13 amino acids. Trimming took 4 bases from V and 8 from J, leaving 12 bases between them. Looked up from germline, CDR1 is LGHDT and CDR2 is YNNKEL (reference sequence).